This T cell receptor beta chain stems from a study of blood T cell repertoires in COVID-19. Repertoires were generated with immunoSEQ multiplex PCR, while TCRdb's copy carries only in-frame clones and drops some. The data hold 200,000 to 250,000 clones, with roughly four fifths observed a single time. The CDR3 has 15 amino acids. V was pared by 5 bases and J by 7 bases, with 6 bases of the junction left unmatched. Germline CDR1 SGHTA, CDR2 FQGTGA. This rearrangement joins TRBV7-3 to TRBJ2-3, with TRBD2 matching 13 bases. The material sequenced was PBMCs or T cells enriched from blood (not recorded which). This receptor was obtained from a man between 60 and 75 years old who had recovered from COVID-19. Written as DNA, the CDR3 is TGTGCCAGCAGCCCCACTAGCGGGGGGGCATATACGCAGTATTTT. Its translation: CASSPTSGGAYTQYF.